This TCR beta chain came from a study of CD8+ T cells in alopecia areata. General observations from the study: In scalp samples, resident alphabeta T cells of normal skin are also sequenced.

The authors extracted RNA and reverse transcribed it into cDNA as the sequencing template. The repertoire was sequenced with immunoSEQ multiplex PCR; TCRdb's copy has only in-frame clones and lacks some. The sample lists about 150,000 clones, around 50% seen once, with less than 20% in the top ten. This clone was observed a few times. Its antigen is currently unknown. V lost 0 bases and J lost 4; bases outside the gene matches: 3. CDR1 is SGHRS, CDR2 YFSETQ, per germline. CDR3 length equals 15 residues. The specimen was CD8+ T cells sorted from blood, collected at week 0. The chain carries TRBV5-1 and TRBJ2-3; the match to TRBD1 covers 9 bases. The TCR was taken from a human donor with alopecia areata. This chain's CDR3 is CASSLDRGRSDTQYF. In nucleotides, the CDR3 is TGCGCCAGCAGCTTGGACAGGGGGCGCTCAGATACGCAGTATTTT.